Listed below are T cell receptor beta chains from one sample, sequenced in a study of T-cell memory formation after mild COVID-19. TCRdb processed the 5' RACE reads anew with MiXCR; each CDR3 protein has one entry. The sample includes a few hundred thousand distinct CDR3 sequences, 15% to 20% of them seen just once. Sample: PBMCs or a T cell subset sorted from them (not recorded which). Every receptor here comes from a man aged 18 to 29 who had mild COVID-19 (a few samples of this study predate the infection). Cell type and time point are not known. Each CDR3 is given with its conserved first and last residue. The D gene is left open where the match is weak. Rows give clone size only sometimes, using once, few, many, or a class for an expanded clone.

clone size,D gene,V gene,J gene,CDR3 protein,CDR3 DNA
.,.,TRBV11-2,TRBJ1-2,CASSLSLGGKGYTF,TGTGCCAGCAGCTTATCCCTGGGGGGTAAAGGCTACACCTTC
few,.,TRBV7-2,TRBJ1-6,CASSRRGLDSPLHF,TGTGCCAGCAGCCGCAGGGGCTTGGATTCACCCCTCCACTTT
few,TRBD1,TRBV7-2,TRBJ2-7,CASSPRQGAAYEQYF,TGTGCCAGCAGCCCTAGACAGGGCGCCGCCTACGAGCAGTACTTC
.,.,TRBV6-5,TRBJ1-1,CASSYWGQNTEAFF,TGTGCCAGCAGTTACTGGGGACAGAACACTGAAGCTTTCTTT
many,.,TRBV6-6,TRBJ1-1,CASSRERATEAFF,TGTGCCAGCAGTCGTGAAAGGGCGACTGAAGCTTTCTTT
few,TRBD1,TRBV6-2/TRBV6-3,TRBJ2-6,CATRSIPGQEASSGANVLTF,TGTGCCACCAGGTCGATACCGGGACAGGAGGCCAGCTCTGGGGCCAACGTCCTGACTTTC
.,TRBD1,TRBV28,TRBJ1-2,CASSTHGTGLSYGYTF,TGTGCCAGCAGCACCCACGGGACAGGGCTTTCCTATGGCTACACCTTC
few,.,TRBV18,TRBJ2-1,CASSPTGAPVYNEQFF,TGTGCCAGCTCACCAACGGGGGCCCCGGTTTACAATGAGCAGTTCTTC
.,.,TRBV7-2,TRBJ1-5,CASSLEGVYQPQHF,TGTGCCAGCAGCTTAGAGGGGGTTTATCAGCCCCAGCATTTT
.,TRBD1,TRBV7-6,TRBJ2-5,CASSRRQGFQETQYF,TGTGCCAGCAGCCGACGACAGGGGTTCCAAGAGACCCAGTACTTC
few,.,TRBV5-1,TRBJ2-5,CASSLVVEETQYF,TGCGCCAGCAGCTTGGTAGTGGAAGAGACCCAGTACTTC
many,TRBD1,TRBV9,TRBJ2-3,CASSLDRNTDTQYF,TGTGCCAGCAGTTTGGACAGGAACACAGATACGCAGTATTTT
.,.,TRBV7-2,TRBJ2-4,CASSLAPGGNIQYF,TGTGCCAGCAGCTTAGCCCCTGGGGGGAACATTCAGTACTTC
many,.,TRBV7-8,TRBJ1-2,CASSLGDNYGYTF,TGTGCCAGCAGCTTAGGAGATAACTATGGCTACACCTTC
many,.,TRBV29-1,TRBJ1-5,CSVIGPGNQPQHF,TGCAGCGTAATAGGTCCGGGAAATCAGCCCCAGCATTTT
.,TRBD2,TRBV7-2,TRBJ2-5,CASSFGGGAWETQYF,TGTGCCAGCAGCTTTGGCGGGGGGGCCTGGGAGACCCAGTACTTC
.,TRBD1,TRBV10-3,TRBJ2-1,CAIRSDRGSYNEQFF,TGTGCCATCAGATCGGACAGGGGGAGCTACAATGAGCAGTTCTTC
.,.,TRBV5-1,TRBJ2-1,CASSVGTAGYNEQFF,TGCGCCAGCAGCGTAGGGACAGCGGGCTACAATGAGCAGTTCTTC
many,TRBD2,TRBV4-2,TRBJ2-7,CASSSAGKPYEQYF,TGTGCCAGCAGTTCAGCGGGGAAACCCTACGAGCAGTACTTC
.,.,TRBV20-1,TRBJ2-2,CSAPRSGSNTGELFF,TGCAGTGCTCCGCGTTCCGGGTCGAACACCGGGGAGCTGTTTTTT
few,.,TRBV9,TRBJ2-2,CASSSNMGGRKTGELFF,TGTGCCAGCAGCTCCAACATGGGGGGCAGGAAGACCGGGGAGCTGTTTTTT
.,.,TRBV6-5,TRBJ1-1,CASSYPVTEAFF,TGTGCCAGCAGTTACCCGGTTACTGAAGCTTTCTTT
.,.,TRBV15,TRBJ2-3,CATSRDRAPGNTQYF,TGTGCCACCAGCAGAGATCGTGCCCCCGGGAATACGCAGTATTTT
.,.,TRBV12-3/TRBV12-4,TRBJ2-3,CASSQVGGYTDTQYF,TGTGCCAGCAGCCAAGTGGGGGGCTACACAGATACGCAGTATTTT
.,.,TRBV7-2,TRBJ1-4,CASSLVQGTNEKLFF,TGTGCCAGCAGCCTTGTACAGGGAACTAATGAAAAACTGTTTTTT
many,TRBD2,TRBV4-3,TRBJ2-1,CASSQSSGGAGEQFF,TGCGCCAGCAGCCAAAGTAGCGGGGGGGCCGGTGAGCAGTTCTTC
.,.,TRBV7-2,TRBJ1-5,CASSLADRQPQHF,TGTGCCAGCAGCTTAGCGGACCGACAGCCCCAGCATTTT
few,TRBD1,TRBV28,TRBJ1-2,CASRLTTRTGGRANYGYTF,TGTGCCAGCAGACTTACCACCCGGACAGGGGGCAGGGCTAACTATGGCTACACCTTC
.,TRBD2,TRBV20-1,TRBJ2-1,CSARPLGLAGTNEQFF,TGCAGTGCTAGACCCCTGGGACTAGCGGGGACAAATGAGCAGTTCTTC
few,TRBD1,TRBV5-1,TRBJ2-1,CASSHPGQGSYNEQFF,TGCGCCAGCAGCCACCCGGGACAGGGGTCCTACAATGAGCAGTTCTTC
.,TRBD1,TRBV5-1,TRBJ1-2,CASSPGTGGGYGYTF,TGCGCCAGCAGCCCCGGGACAGGCGGGGGGTATGGCTACACCTTC
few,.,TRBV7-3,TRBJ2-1,CASSPYTRGDTYNEQFF,TGTGCCAGCAGCCCTTACACCAGGGGAGATACCTACAATGAGCAGTTCTTC
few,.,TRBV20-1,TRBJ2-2,CSATLNTGELFF,TGCAGTGCTACACTGAACACCGGGGAGCTGTTTTTT
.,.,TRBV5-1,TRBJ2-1,CASSWGGLLSYNEQFF,TGCGCCAGCAGCTGGGGTGGCTTGCTCTCCTACAATGAGCAGTTCTTC
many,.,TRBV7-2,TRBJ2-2,CASSFSGNTGELFF,TGTGCCAGCAGCTTTAGCGGGAACACCGGGGAGCTGTTTTTT
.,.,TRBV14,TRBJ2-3,CASRRGTTQYF,TGTGCCAGCAGGAGAGGGACGACGCAGTATTTT
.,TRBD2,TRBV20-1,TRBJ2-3,CSAHPTSGATDTQYF,TGCAGTGCCCATCCGACTAGCGGGGCTACAGATACGCAGTATTTT
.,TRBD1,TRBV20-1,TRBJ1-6,CSAWTGSWPLHF,TGCAGTGCCTGGACAGGGTCGTGGCCCCTCCACTTT
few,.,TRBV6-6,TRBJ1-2,CASSYTGDTNYGYTF,TGTGCCAGCAGTTATACGGGAGATACTAACTATGGCTACACCTTC
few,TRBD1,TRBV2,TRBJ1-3,CASNGQAGNTIYF,TGTGCCAGTAACGGACAGGCTGGAAACACCATATATTTT
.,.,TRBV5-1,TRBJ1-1,CASRRSDGWNTEAFF,TGCGCCAGCAGGAGATCGGACGGATGGAACACTGAAGCTTTCTTT
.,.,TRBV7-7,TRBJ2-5,CASSLGTLETQYF,TGTGCCAGCAGCTTAGGGACACTAGAGACCCAGTACTTC
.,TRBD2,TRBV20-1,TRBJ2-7,CSALGLADYDQYF,TGCAGTGCGCTGGGACTAGCGGATTACGATCAGTACTTC
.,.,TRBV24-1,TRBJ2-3,CATSSTGTDTQYF,TGTGCCACCAGTTCGACAGGCACAGATACGCAGTATTTT
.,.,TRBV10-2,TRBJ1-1,CASSEVPTEAFF,TGCGCCAGCAGTGAGGTTCCGACTGAAGCTTTCTTT
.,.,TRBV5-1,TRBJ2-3,CASSPPIAESTDTQYF,TGCGCCAGCAGCCCCCCCATAGCGGAGTCCACAGATACGCAGTATTTT
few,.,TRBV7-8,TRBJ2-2,CASRKQGSSTGELFF,TGTGCCAGCAGAAAACAGGGATCGAGCACCGGGGAGCTGTTTTTT
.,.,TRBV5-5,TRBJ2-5,CASSLANSLWTQYF,TGTGCCAGCAGCTTGGCGAACAGCTTGTGGACCCAGTACTTC
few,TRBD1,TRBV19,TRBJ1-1,CASQDAVRGRLAEAFF,TGTGCCTCCCAAGATGCGGTAAGGGGGCGCCTCGCTGAAGCTTTCTTT
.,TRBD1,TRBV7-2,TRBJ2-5,CASSRMGDRETQYF,TGTGCCAGCAGCCGCATGGGGGACAGAGAGACCCAGTACTTC
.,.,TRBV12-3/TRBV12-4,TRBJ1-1,CASSNRVSADMNTEAFF,TGTGCCAGCAGTAACAGGGTGTCGGCAGACATGAACACTGAAGCTTTCTTT
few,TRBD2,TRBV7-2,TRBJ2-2,CASSLLGLGPSNTGELFF,TGTGCCAGCAGCTTATTGGGACTAGGCCCCTCGAACACCGGGGAGCTGTTTTTT
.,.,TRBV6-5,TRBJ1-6,CASTRSAGRAYNSPLHF,TGTGCCAGCACCCGAAGCGCAGGCCGTGCCTATAATTCACCCCTCCACTTT
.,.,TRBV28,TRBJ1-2,CASSLPRFIYSGTPTYGYTF,TGTGCCAGCAGTTTACCCAGGTTTATTTACTCCGGGACTCCCACCTATGGCTACACCTTC
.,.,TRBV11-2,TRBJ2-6,CASSLDLRALGANVLTF,TGTGCCAGCAGCTTAGATCTCCGGGCCTTAGGGGCCAACGTCCTGACTTTC
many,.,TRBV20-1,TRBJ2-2,CSAQSRANTGELFF,TGCAGTGCTCAGAGCAGGGCGAACACCGGGGAGCTGTTTTTT
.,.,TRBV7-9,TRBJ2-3,CASSAGQGIFVTQYF,TGTGCCAGCAGCGCGGGACAAGGTATATTCGTTACGCAGTATTTT